This T cell receptor beta chain is from a study of human T cells and chemical hapten exposure (dated by TCRdb to about 2021). In the study overall: For sensitization, 2% DPC in acetone was applied to a roughly 2 cm by roughly 2 cm area of upper inner arm skin. Weekly therapeutic DPC doses were additionally applied to the scalp of patients throughout the approximately 23-week study period. Patch tests used Finn chambers with 0.01% DPC on the upper back, scored after 6 days by International Contact Dermatitis Research Group standards. The mostly female patient cohort included alopecia areata with under or over 50% scalp involvement, alopecia totalis and alopecia universalis. Libraries were combined into a pool for sequencing, and differences in TCR yield between samples came mainly from small differences in library volumes within the pool. Peripheral blood TCR repertoire changes were tracked in vivo in alopecia patients during primary and secondary sensitization to the hapten diphenylcyclopropenone (DPC). Blood samples were taken from patients before sensitization (week 0) and then at 2, 6 and about 24 weeks after DPC sensitization. Roughly 30 alopecia patients gave blood for TCR sequencing at one to four time points (pre-sensitization, 2, 6 and 24 weeks).

From a lookup of the germline V gene (reference sequence), CDR1 and CDR2 are SGHAT and FQDESV. The CDR3 sequence holds 15 residues, the cysteine and phenylalanine included. Solely the CDR3 DNA is kept, with 45 bases framed from the first base. The V end gives up 5 bases and the J end 6 bases, leaving 8 bases in the junction not matched to a gene. A remark on this clonotype: Its antigen is still unknown. The record has no base qualities; no much larger clone is one base away.

Explained via the paper, the time point label denotes: patch test 3, about 24 weeks after DPC sensitization. This specimen's treatment or condition label, interpreted: therapeutic diphenylcyclopropenone sensitization with weekly scalp DPC. At every patch-test visit, the blood draw took place before the patch test was put on. Patients were considered eligible if aged 18 to 70, diagnosed with alopecia and deemed suitable for DPC therapy, and patients were excluded if pregnant. Unfractionated whole blood was collected in Tempus Blood RNA tubes, and total RNA was extracted from that blood. The library was made by RACE. This sample was sequenced with a NextSeq 500. During library preparation, unique molecular identifiers were attached to individual cDNA molecules so that TCRs could be counted in a quantitative, reproducible way. Each blood RNA sample was used to sequence both TCR alpha and TCR beta chains. The paper's processing steps were these. The median number of TCRs per sample was around 96,000, ranging from about 20,000 to 750,000. V, J and CDR3 annotation of the TCR reads was performed with the Decombinator software suite. For the PS versus PT1 abundance plots, all samples were subsampled to the same number of TCRs (28,000). TCRs were defined as expanded if absent before sensitization and observed at least eight times at the 2-week time point. TCRdb trimmed the raw reads at Q25, called clones with MiXCR and kept productive beta chains. When rows share a CDR3 protein, they turn into one entry using the most common DNA and genes. TCRdb, rather than the study authors, made the V and J calls. The sample has roughly 97,000 distinct CDR3 sequences on record, roughly a quarter of them singletons. About a tenth of the sample lies in the top ten.

General findings and caveats noted by the study authors: Patch test score was positively correlated with the number of PT1 expanded TCRs, with significance at thresholds 8, 16 and 32 but not at 4. The number of TCRs above 1 in 1000 frequency did not change with DPC sensitization; there was no evidence of global repertoire structure alterations. Compared with pre-sensitization or healthy control sets, expanded TCRs formed significantly more large CDR3 similarity clusters, which is consistent with antigen-driven responses. Alopecia, a presumed autoimmune disease, was present in all patients, so the immune response of the patients might differ from that of healthy individuals. Repeated subsampling changed both the strength of the expansion versus patch-test correlation and the threshold at which that correlation became significant.

The rearranged segments are TRBV11-1 and TRBJ2-4; TRBD1 lines up with 9 middle nucleotides. This material consisted of whole blood, taken in connection with sensitization to the hapten diphenylcyclopropenone (DPC). The TCR originated in a man in his forties with alopecia areata. Some clones in this sample may be carry-over from other donors' samples. At the DNA level, the sequence is TGTGCCAGCAGCGCCGGGACAGGGACTGGAAACATTCAGTACTTC. Its translation reads: CASSAGTGTGNIQYF.